Presented here are 21 T cell receptor beta chains from one specimen sequenced in a study of T cell repertoires in cytomegalovirus infection. TCRdb reanalysed the reads using MiXCR and keeps one entry per CDR3 protein. The sample lists approximately 250,000 distinct CDR3 sequences; around 8.7% were seen once. Sequencing was performed on PBMCs. These receptors were taken from a human donor in good health (CMV status not recorded). Some clones in this sample may be carry-over from other donors' samples.

This clonotype has at least ten counts. The chain links TRBV15 to TRBJ2-4; weak D call: TRBD1 (5 bases). Trimming removed 0 bases at V and 10 bases at J, with 10 bases between. The germline V gene has CDR1 LNHNV and CDR2 YYDKDF (reference sequence). The CDR3 spans 13 residues. CDR3 in DNA: TGTGCCACCAGCAGAGATCTGGACAAGATTCAGTACTTC. This encodes CATSRDLDKIQYF.

The chain couples TRBV14 to TRBJ2-3; tentative D call: TRBD1 (6 bases). V lost 4 bases to trimming and J lost 7 bases, with 12 bases between them. The CDR3 has 13 amino acids. Germline-derived CDR1 and CDR2 are SGHDN and FVKESK. In DNA form, the CDR3 reads TGTGCCAGCAGCCCCATAGGGGGTTATACGCAGTATTTT. Translating gives CASSPIGGYTQYF.

In this sample, this clonotype turned up many times. This chain connects TRBV7-8 to TRBJ2-7, with D perhaps TRBD2 (6 bases). This CDR3 comprises 17 residues. Germline CDR1 reads SGHVS; CDR2 reads FQNEAQ. The V and J ends lost 5 bases and 3 bases respectively, with 23 bases between them. CDR3 sequence: CASSPAGRSAQVYEQYF. CDR3 bases: TGTGCCAGCAGCCCGGCGGGACGGTCGGCCCAGGTCTACGAGCAGTACTTC.

There are a few counts of this clonotype. The rearrangement uses TRBV18 and TRBJ1-4; 7 nucleotides align to TRBD1. Trimming removed 3 bases from V and 4 bases from J; junction bases left unmatched: 2. Per the germline V gene, CDR1 is KGHSH and CDR2 is LQKENI. The CDR3 runs to 14 residues. CDR3 nucleotides: TGTGCCAGCTCACCGGGGACAGATAATGAAAAACTGTTTTTT. This sequence encodes CASSPGTDNEKLFF.

At least ten counts were recorded for this clonotype. The rearrangement uses TRBV7-8 and TRBJ2-5, with TRBD2 identical over 8 bases. Germline-derived CDR1 and CDR2 are SGHVS and FQNEAQ. This CDR3 has 14 residues. V gave up 1 base and J gave up 7 bases; unmatched junction bases: 5. This CDR3 reads CASSLVSREGTQYF. As DNA, the CDR3 is TGTGCCAGCAGCTTAGTATCCCGGGAGGGGACCCAGTACTTC.

This clonotype has at least ten counts. The V call is TRBV7-2, the J call TRBJ1-5; TRBD1 might be the D (5 bases). The V end lost 2 bases, the J end lost 7 bases, and 12 bases lay between the germline ends. This CDR3 contains 14 residues. The germline V gene encodes CDR1 SGHTA and CDR2 FQGNSA. CDR3 bases: TGTGCCAGCAGCTTATCGGCAGGGCCCCAGCCCCAGCATTTT. Its translation: CASSLSAGPQPQHF.

This clonotype showed up many times. The chain is built from TRBV7-2 and TRBJ1-6; D ambiguous. The CDR3 is 17 amino acids. The V end lost 2 bases, the J end lost 2 bases, and 13 bases lay between the germline ends. The germline V gene has CDR1 SGHTA and CDR2 FQGNSA. CDR3 loop: CASSLLFSGPYNSPLHF. The CDR3 DNA reads as TGTGCCAGCAGCTTACTCTTTTCTGGGCCCTATAATTCACCCCTCCACTTT.

This clonotype was detected many times. CDR3 nucleotide sequence: TGTGCCAGCACAACCGAAGCGGGAGGGCGCACAGATACGCAGTATTTT. This gives the protein CASTTEAGGRTDTQYF. The chain links TRBV12-3 or TRBV12-4 to TRBJ2-3; 10 bases line up with TRBD2. The CDR3 has 16 amino acids. With 7 bases clipped from V and 1 base from J, the junction kept 8 bases outside the gene matches.

This clonotype came up many times. This sequence joins TRBV6-1 and TRBJ1-2; D perhaps matches TRBD1 (5 bases). V was trimmed by 2 bases and J by 4 bases, leaving 14 bases between them. Looked up from germline, CDR1 is MNHNS and CDR2 is SASEGT. The CDR3 contains 15 residues. CDR3 nucleotides: TGTGCCAGCAGTGAATACGGCAGGGAGACCTATGGCTACACCTTC. Protein: CASSEYGRETYGYTF.

This clonotype was observed many times. The chain is built from TRBV7-2 and TRBJ1-6; TRBD1 matches 7 bases. V lost 4 bases and J lost 4; bases outside the gene matches: 4. The CDR3 is made up of 15 amino acids. The germline gives CDR1 SGHTA, CDR2 FQGNSA. CDR3 in DNA: TGTGCCAGCAGCTCTTCGGGACAGTATAATTCACCCCTCCACTTT. Translating gives CASSSSGQYNSPLHF.

The rearrangement joins TRBV7-2 to TRBJ1-6; no reliable D call. This CDR3 is 16 amino acids long. V was cut by 5 bases and J by 7 bases, with 18 bases left in between. CDR1 is SGHTA and CDR2 is FQGNSA in the germline V gene. CDR3 region: CASSPQSTRVNSPLHF. CDR3 bases: TGTGCCAGCAGCCCCCAGTCTACAAGAGTGAATTCACCCCTCCACTTT.

This clonotype was counted between two and nine times. V gene TRBV9 combines with J gene TRBJ1-5; D is uncertain. The CDR3 is 13 amino acids. The germline V and J ends were trimmed by 2 bases and 5 bases, with 8 bases remaining between them. Germline lookup yields CDR1 SGDLS and CDR2 YYNGEE. CDR3 loop: CASSVDTYQPQHF. CDR3 bases: TGTGCCAGCAGCGTTGACACCTATCAGCCCCAGCATTTT.

This clonotype has just a few counts. This chain joins TRBV7-2 and TRBJ2-2; the match to TRBD2 covers 7 bases. CDR1 and CDR2 (germline): SGHTA, FQGNSA. Trimming cost V 2 bases and J 1 base; bases outside gene matches: 4. The CDR3 is made up of 16 amino acids. The CDR3 region has the DNA TGTGCCAGCAGCTTAATGGCTAGCGGGAACACCGGGGAGCTGTTTTTT. Protein sequence: CASSLMASGNTGELFF.

Here the CDR3 DNA reads TGTGCCAGCAGCACCTATCGGTCCCCCGGAAACACCATATATTTT. It specifies CASSTYRSPGNTIYF. The chain has TRBV13 and TRBJ1-3; D remains unclear. The length of the CDR3 is 15 residues. The V and J ends lost 5 bases and 4 bases respectively, with 15 bases between them. The germline gives CDR1 PRHDT, CDR2 FYEKMQ (reference sequence).

Ten or more counts support this clonotype. V and J are TRBV4-3 and TRBJ2-1, with D perhaps matching TRBD1 (6 bases). This CDR3 has 15 amino acids. Germline values: CDR1 LGHNA, CDR2 YSLEER. The V end was cut by 3 bases, the J end by 7 bases, with 16 bases between. The CDR3 region is CASSQDRNSLNEQFF. In nucleotides, the CDR3 is TGCGCCAGCAGCCAGGACAGAAACAGCCTTAATGAGCAGTTCTTC.

The gene calls are TRBV5-1 and TRBJ1-4; 9 nucleotides align to TRBD1. V trimming: 2 bases; J trimming: 7 bases; junction bases outside the gene matches: 6. Germline lookup yields CDR1 SGHRS and CDR2 YFSETQ. The CDR3 contains 15 residues. CDR3 in DNA: TGCGCCAGCAGCTTATCCGGGACAGGGATTGAAAAACTGTTTTTT. Translation gives CASSLSGTGIEKLFF.

This clonotype was counted many times. The chain couples TRBV28 to TRBJ1-2; D gene ambiguous. Trimming removed 2 bases at V and 4 bases at J, with 8 bases between. In germline, CDR1 is MDHEN, CDR2 SYDVKM. CDR3 size: 13 residues. In nucleotides, the CDR3 is TGTGCCAGCAGTTTACGGGTGGGCTATGGCTACACCTTC. Protein product: CASSLRVGYGYTF.

This clonotype was observed at least ten times. The chain has TRBV18 and TRBJ1-2; 10 positions agree with TRBD1. Looked up from germline, CDR1 is KGHSH and CDR2 is LQKENI. After removal of 3 bases from V and 8 bases from J, the junction contained 6 bases not matched to a gene. CDR3 size: 14 residues. The CDR3 loop reads CASSPGQGHRGYTF. Here the CDR3 DNA reads TGTGCCAGCTCACCGGGACAGGGGCACCGGGGCTACACCTTC.

This clonotype was seen a handful of times. This chain links TRBV6-2 or TRBV6-3 with TRBJ2-7; 8 nucleotides agree with TRBD1. Trimming at V came to 5 bases and at J to 2 bases, leaving 11 bases not matched to a gene. Per germline, CDR1 MNHEY and CDR2 SVGEGT. The CDR3 length is 16 residues. The CDR3 region is CASSKASGTGPYEQYF. The CDR3 DNA sequence: TGTGCCAGCAGTAAAGCTTCCGGGACAGGACCCTACGAGCAGTACTTC.

The chain uses TRBV20-1 and TRBJ2-7; 8 positions match TRBD2. The germline V gene encodes CDR1 DFQATT and CDR2 SNEGSKA (reference sequence). With 2 bases clipped from V and 3 bases from J, the junction kept 9 bases outside the gene matches. This CDR3 comprises 15 residues. The CDR3 DNA follows: TGCAGTGCTAGAAAAACGGGAGGGCCTGGCTACGAGCAGTACTTC. This gives the protein CSARKTGGPGYEQYF.

This clonotype was counted a few times. The V gene is TRBV12-5, the J gene TRBJ1-1, with D uncertain. V lost 6 bases to trimming and J lost 5 bases, with 13 bases between them. Germline assignment: CDR1 LGHNT and CDR2 FRNRAP. This CDR3 is 13 amino acids long. The CDR3, as DNA: TGTGCTAGTGGCTCCGGTTATGAGACTGAAGCTTTCTTT. Translation gives CASGSGYETEAFF.